Included here is one T cell receptor beta chain sequence, with context. As yet, its antigen is unknown. The source of the sample is a study of T cell responses to AZD1222 COVID-19 vaccine. Whole-study findings and limits: Only 5 or 6 individuals given AZD1222 were seropositive at baseline. Elevations in Spike-specific TCR breadth and depth followed administration of two AZD1222 doses.

Clones were read by immunoSEQ multiplex PCR, and TCRdb kept only the in-frame ones, dropping some. Of 85,000 to 110,000 clones in the sample, 80% to 90% were seen once. Sequences were derived from peripheral blood, sampled on day 0 of AZD1222 vaccination. The clonotype was recovered from an adult in good health.

The CDR3 DNA follows: TGTGCCAGCACAGGGGGCGTTAGCTACACCTTC. Its protein is CASTGGVSYTF. The chain has TRBV2 and TRBJ1-2; TRBD1 agrees at 8 bases. The ends lost 7 bases at V and 9 bases at J; junction bases unmatched: 4. This CDR3 spans 11 amino acids. Per germline, CDR1 SNHLY and CDR2 FYNNEI.